This TCR beta chain was profiled in a study of early T cells in non-severe SARS-CoV-2 infection. Study details: Sequencing of bulk RNA from unsorted whole blood was done, without chain pairing. Study-wide points: Private and CD4 specificities were missed by VDJdb matching, which favored anti-spike CD8 responses.

cDNA molecules, individually, were tagged with unique molecular identifiers. TCRdb reanalysed the 5' RACE reads using MiXCR and keeps one entry per CDR3 protein. This table has 95,000 to 150,000 distinct CDR3 sequences, under 15% appearing once. In this sample, this clonotype turned up a few times. Its specificity is unknown. The CDR3 covers 12 residues. Germline CDR1 SNHLY, CDR2 FYNNEI. The V end lost 3 bases, the J end lost 5 bases, and 8 bases lay between the germline ends. The J gene is TRBJ2-7, the V gene TRBV2, with D possibly TRBD1 on 5 matching bases. The material sequenced was whole blood. The sequence was obtained from an adult who was a healthcare worker with PCR-confirmed SARS-CoV-2 infection or an uninfected control (not recorded which). The CDR3 region has the DNA TGTGCCAGCAGTGAGGAAGGGGACGAGCAGTACTTC. It yields the protein CASSEEGDEQYF.